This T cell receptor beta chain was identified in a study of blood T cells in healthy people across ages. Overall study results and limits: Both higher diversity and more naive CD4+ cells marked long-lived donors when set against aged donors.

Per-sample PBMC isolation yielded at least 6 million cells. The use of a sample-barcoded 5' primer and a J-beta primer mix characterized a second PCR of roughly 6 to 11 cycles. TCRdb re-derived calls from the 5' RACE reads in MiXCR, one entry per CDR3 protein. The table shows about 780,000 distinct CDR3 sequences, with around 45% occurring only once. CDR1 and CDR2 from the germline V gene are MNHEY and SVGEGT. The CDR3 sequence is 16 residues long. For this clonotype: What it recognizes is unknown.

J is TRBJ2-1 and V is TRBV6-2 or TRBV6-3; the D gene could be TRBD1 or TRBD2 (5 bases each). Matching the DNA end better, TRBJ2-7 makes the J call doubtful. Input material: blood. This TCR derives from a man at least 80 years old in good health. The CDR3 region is CASSYGGASSYNEQYF. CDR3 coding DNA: TGTGCCAGCAGTTACGGGGGTGCGAGCTCCTACAATGAGCAGTACTTC.